This is a list of T cell receptor beta chains from one sample in a study of Graves' ophthalmopathy and Graves' hyperthyroidism. MiXCR was run by TCRdb on the multiplex PCR reads, yielding one entry per CDR3 protein. The sample shows 200,000 to 250,000 distinct CDR3 sequences, roughly a fifth of them seen only once. Sequences were obtained from peripheral blood. These TCRs come from a woman in her 50s with Graves' ophthalmopathy. CDR3s include the opening cysteine and the closing phenylalanine or tryptophan. The D gene is left open where the match is weak. The size field is filled for only some rows; it gives once, few, many or a size class.

d_gene: -
abundance: -
v_gene: TRBV28
j_gene: TRBJ2-5
CDR3nt: TGTGCCAGCAGCCTTTACCAGGCCGTAGAGACCCAGTACTTC
CDR3aa: CASSLYQAVETQYF

d_gene: -
abundance: few
v_gene: TRBV30
j_gene: TRBJ2-7
CDR3nt: TGTGCCTGGAGTGCCCCCCCTGGGTATAGCTCCTACGAGCAGTACTTC
CDR3aa: CAWSAPPGYSSYEQYF

d_gene: -
abundance: many
v_gene: TRBV29-1
j_gene: TRBJ2-4
CDR3nt: TGCAGCGTAGAAAGCGCGGAGGGAAACATTCAGTACTTC
CDR3aa: CSVESAEGNIQYF

d_gene: TRBD2
abundance: -
v_gene: TRBV11-2
j_gene: TRBJ2-7
CDR3nt: TGTGCCAGCAGCCCGCGGACTAGCGGGGGCTCCTACGAGCAGTACTTC
CDR3aa: CASSPRTSGGSYEQYF

d_gene: -
abundance: many
v_gene: TRBV30
j_gene: TRBJ1-1
CDR3nt: TGTGCCTGGAGTAAGGGCGGGAACACTGAAGCTTTCTTT
CDR3aa: CAWSKGGNTEAFF

d_gene: -
abundance: many
v_gene: TRBV7-8
j_gene: TRBJ1-3
CDR3nt: TGTGCCAGCACCCGGGGCCGGAGCTCTGGAAACACCATATATTTT
CDR3aa: CASTRGRSSGNTIYF

d_gene: -
abundance: many
v_gene: TRBV6-1
j_gene: TRBJ1-1
CDR3nt: TGTGCCAGCAGTAGTTCCGGGACGCCGAACACTGAAGCTTTCTTT
CDR3aa: CASSSSGTPNTEAFF

d_gene: -
abundance: many
v_gene: TRBV7-3
j_gene: TRBJ1-5
CDR3nt: TGTGCCAGCAGGCTCCGGGTCCCCTCGATTGGGAATCAGCCCCAGCATTTT
CDR3aa: CASRLRVPSIGNQPQHF

d_gene: TRBD2
abundance: -
v_gene: TRBV7-8
j_gene: TRBJ2-5
CDR3nt: TGTGCCAGCAGCTTAGGGCGGGGGGAAGAGACCCAGTACTTC
CDR3aa: CASSLGRGEETQYF

d_gene: -
abundance: many
v_gene: TRBV6-1
j_gene: TRBJ1-4
CDR3nt: TGTGCCACCGCGACAGGTTGGGGGAGTAATGAAAAACTGTTTTTT
CDR3aa: CATATGWGSNEKLFF

d_gene: -
abundance: many
v_gene: TRBV6-5
j_gene: TRBJ1-5
CDR3nt: TGTGCCAGCAGGGCACTGGAGACGGAAGCCCAGCATTTT
CDR3aa: CASRALETEAQHF

d_gene: -
abundance: -
v_gene: TRBV19
j_gene: TRBJ1-5
CDR3nt: TGTGCCAGTAGGCAGGAGGGGTTCGGGAGTGGTCAGCCCCAGCATTTT
CDR3aa: CASRQEGFGSGQPQHF

d_gene: -
abundance: many
v_gene: TRBV12-3/TRBV12-4
j_gene: TRBJ1-3
CDR3nt: TGTGCCAGCAGCCTTTGGGGGGCGGGAAACACCATATATTTT
CDR3aa: CASSLWGAGNTIYF

d_gene: TRBD2
abundance: many
v_gene: TRBV28
j_gene: TRBJ2-2
CDR3nt: TGTGCCAGCAGTTACCGGACTAGCGGGAGGGGGGAGCTGTTTTTT
CDR3aa: CASSYRTSGRGELFF

d_gene: TRBD1
abundance: many
v_gene: TRBV20-1
j_gene: TRBJ1-1
CDR3nt: TGCAGTGCTAGGCAACGGACAGGGGGTATGTGGACTGAAGCTTTCTTT
CDR3aa: CSARQRTGGMWTEAFF

d_gene: TRBD1
abundance: many
v_gene: TRBV5-1
j_gene: TRBJ1-2
CDR3nt: TGCGCCAGCAACCGACAGGGGGACGACTATGGCTACACCTTC
CDR3aa: CASNRQGDDYGYTF

d_gene: -
abundance: many
v_gene: TRBV10-3
j_gene: TRBJ1-3
CDR3nt: TGTGCCATCCTTCGGGGCGATGAAAACACCATATATTTT
CDR3aa: CAILRGDENTIYF

d_gene: TRBD1
abundance: many
v_gene: TRBV6-1
j_gene: TRBJ1-2
CDR3nt: TGTGCCAGCAGGAAGACAGGGAAAGGTGGCTACACCTTC
CDR3aa: CASRKTGKGGYTF

d_gene: TRBD1
abundance: many
v_gene: TRBV12-3/TRBV12-4
j_gene: TRBJ1-1
CDR3nt: TGTGCCAGCAGGGGGGACAGTTACTTTAACACTGAAGCTTTCTTT
CDR3aa: CASRGDSYFNTEAFF

d_gene: -
abundance: few
v_gene: TRBV5-4
j_gene: TRBJ1-1
CDR3nt: TGTGCCAGCAGCTCACCAGTGAACACTGAAGCTTTCTTT
CDR3aa: CASSSPVNTEAFF

d_gene: -
abundance: many
v_gene: TRBV2
j_gene: TRBJ1-3
CDR3nt: TGTGCCAGCAGTGAGGGGCCGCGGGGAAACACCATATATTTT
CDR3aa: CASSEGPRGNTIYF

d_gene: TRBD1
abundance: few
v_gene: TRBV24-1
j_gene: TRBJ2-2
CDR3nt: TGTGCCACCAGTGATGCCGGGACAGGGGAATACGGGGAGCTGTTTTTT
CDR3aa: CATSDAGTGEYGELFF

d_gene: TRBD1
abundance: many
v_gene: TRBV15
j_gene: TRBJ1-2
CDR3nt: TGTGCCACCAGCAGATCCGGGACAGGGGGCTATGGCTACACCTTC
CDR3aa: CATSRSGTGGYGYTF

d_gene: TRBD1
abundance: -
v_gene: TRBV20-1
j_gene: TRBJ1-3
CDR3nt: TGCAGTGCTGGGGGACAGGGGAACTCTGGAAACACCATATATTTT
CDR3aa: CSAGGQGNSGNTIYF

d_gene: -
abundance: -
v_gene: TRBV4-1
j_gene: TRBJ2-7
CDR3nt: TGCGCCAGCAGCCACCTGCGGGGCGACGAGCAGTACTTC
CDR3aa: CASSHLRGDEQYF

d_gene: TRBD2
abundance: many
v_gene: TRBV20-1
j_gene: TRBJ2-5
CDR3nt: TGCAGTGCCACCGGTACTAGCGGAGAACTGCTCCAAGAGACCCAGTACTTC
CDR3aa: CSATGTSGELLQETQYF

d_gene: -
abundance: many
v_gene: TRBV9
j_gene: TRBJ1-1
CDR3nt: TGTGCCAGCAGCCCCCACCCCGGGGGGGCAGGAAACACTGAAGCTTTCTTT
CDR3aa: CASSPHPGGAGNTEAFF

d_gene: -
abundance: many
v_gene: TRBV11-2
j_gene: TRBJ1-2
CDR3nt: TGTGCCAGCAGCCCCCGGGGCTCGCACGAAGGCTACACCTTC
CDR3aa: CASSPRGSHEGYTF

d_gene: TRBD1
abundance: many
v_gene: TRBV25-1
j_gene: TRBJ1-5
CDR3nt: TGTGCCAGCAGTGCGACAGGGGCTGATCAGCCCCAGCATTTT
CDR3aa: CASSATGADQPQHF

d_gene: -
abundance: many
v_gene: TRBV5-1
j_gene: TRBJ1-1
CDR3nt: TGCGCCAGCAGCTACCAGGCAGGGAGCGCTGAAGCTTCCTTT
CDR3aa: CASSYQAGSAEASF

d_gene: -
abundance: many
v_gene: TRBV12-3/TRBV12-4
j_gene: TRBJ2-4
CDR3nt: TGTGCCAGCAGGCAAGCCGTGGGCAACATTCAGTACTTC
CDR3aa: CASRQAVGNIQYF

d_gene: TRBD2
abundance: many
v_gene: TRBV29-1
j_gene: TRBJ2-5
CDR3nt: TGCAGCGTTCCCGGGGGGGGTGGTGCCCAAGAGACCCAGTACTTC
CDR3aa: CSVPGGGGAQETQYF